These 17 T cell receptor beta chains originate from one sample sequenced in a study of T-cell reconstitution after alpha-beta-depleted transplantation in children. Preparation of the TCRbeta library used unique molecular identifiers. A single record per CDR3 protein comes from TCRdb applying MiXCR to the PCR reads. The sample lists approximately 210,000 distinct CDR3 sequences; about 15% were seen once. This sample comprised PBMCs from the stem cell graft donor, obtained from the stem cell graft. These receptors were obtained from a human donor who donated a stem cell graft to a child with acute lymphoblastic leukemia.

The chain couples TRBV20-1 to TRBJ2-1; no clear D gene. The CDR3 is 13 amino acids. V lost 2 bases and J lost 6, with 11 bases in between. The germline V gene encodes CDR1 DFQATT and CDR2 SNEGSKA (reference sequence). CDR3 loop: CSARTSRLNEQFF. Here the CDR3 DNA reads TGCAGTGCTAGAACTTCGCGGCTCAATGAGCAGTTCTTC.

This clonotype was observed many times. The CDR3, as DNA: TGTGCCAGCAGTGATTTTCCTGGGGCCAACGTCCTGACTTTC. It is translated as CASSDFPGANVLTF. The chain uses TRBV6-1 and TRBJ2-6; no reliable D call. The CDR3 totals 14 residues. The germline gives CDR1 MNHNS, CDR2 SASEGT. The V and J ends lost 3 bases and 2 bases respectively, with 5 bases between them.

This clonotype has ten or more counts. The rearrangement joins TRBV29-1 to TRBJ2-1, with 8 bases fitting TRBD1. The junction had 8 bases not matched to a gene; V was cut back by 6 bases and J by 7 bases. Germline-derived CDR1 and CDR2 are SQVTM and ANQGSEA. This CDR3 has 13 residues. In DNA, the CDR3 is TGCAGCGTGGTTAGACAGGGGTGGAATGAGCAGTTCTTC. Protein product: CSVVRQGWNEQFF.

Many counts were recorded for this clonotype. The chain combines TRBV20-1 with TRBJ2-1, with TRBD1 matching 8 bases. In germline, CDR1 is DFQATT, CDR2 SNEGSKA (reference sequence). The CDR3 runs to 14 residues. The ends lost 8 bases at V and 7 bases at J; junction bases unmatched: 13. The CDR3 sequence is CSTTSDRGANEQFF. The CDR3 DNA sequence: TGCAGTACCACCTCCGACAGGGGAGCGAATGAGCAGTTCTTC.

This clonotype was detected ten times or more. The chain employs TRBV27 and TRBJ1-1; D not resolved. The CDR3 is made up of 15 amino acids. V gave up 7 bases and J gave up 5 bases, with 20 bases separating them. Germline V lookup: CDR1 MNHEY, CDR2 SMNVEV (reference sequence). The CDR3: CASTSLGRASTEAFF. The CDR3, as DNA: TGTGCCAGCACCTCCCTTGGGAGGGCGAGTACTGAAGCTTTCTTT.

This clonotype has a count of ten or more. The genes are TRBV5-1 and TRBJ2-7; D is possibly TRBD1 (6 bases). The germline CDR1 and CDR2 sequences are SGHRS and YFSETQ. Deletions cut 3 bases from V and 4 bases from J, with 14 bases between. CDR3 length equals 14 residues. CDR3 coding DNA: TGCGCCAGCAGCTCCGATCCAGGGGTTTACGAGCAGTACTTC. This translates into CASSSDPGVYEQYF. The full variable domain, its missing parts supplied by reference TRBV5-1 and TRBJ2-7, is KAGVTQTPRYLIKTRGQQVTLSCSPISGHRSVSWYQQTPGQGLQFLFEYFSETQRNKGNFPGRFSGRQFSNSRSEMNVSTLELGDSALYLCASSSDPGVYEQYFGPGTRLTVT.

This clonotype was found many times. This chain's CDR3 is CASSYTGRGHAYEQYF. For the CDR3, the DNA is TGTGCCAGCAGTTACACAGGAAGGGGACATGCCTACGAGCAGTACTTC. The chain has TRBV6-5 and TRBJ2-7, with a tentative D call TRBD1 (6 bases). The length of the CDR3 is 16 residues. The V gene's germline CDR1 is MNHEY and CDR2 SVGAGI. Trimming cost V 2 bases and J 2 bases, with 16 bases left between them.

This clonotype was seen at least ten times. This chain connects TRBV4-1 to TRBJ1-1, with no clear D. Germline CDR1 MGHRA, CDR2 YSYEKL. The germline V and J ends were trimmed by 8 bases and 1 base, with 8 bases remaining between them. The CDR3 is made up of 12 amino acids. The CDR3 nucleotides read TGCGCCAGCTGCGGCTGGAACACTGAAGCTTTCTTT. As protein: CASCGWNTEAFF.

This clonotype was seen only a few times. The chain uses TRBV7-9 and TRBJ2-7; 8 bases are a match to TRBD1. Trimming cost V 2 bases and J 3 bases; bases outside gene matches: 9. The CDR3 is 16 amino acids. Looked up from germline, CDR1 is SEHNR and CDR2 is FQNEAQ (reference sequence). In nucleotides, the CDR3 is TGTGCCAGCAGCTTAAGACCAGGGGGCCAAAGCTACGAGCAGTACTTC. Its translation: CASSLRPGGQSYEQYF.

There are many counts of this clonotype. The chain employs TRBV6-1 and TRBJ1-1; D uncertain. Germline CDR1 and CDR2: MNHNS and SASEGT. V lost 6 bases and J lost 0, with 17 bases in between. This CDR3 is 16 amino acids long. The CDR3 spells CASRHPGGRMNTEAFF. The CDR3 nucleotides read TGTGCCAGCAGGCATCCTGGAGGCCGTATGAACACTGAAGCTTTCTTT.

This clonotype was observed at least ten times. The V call is TRBV7-9, the J call TRBJ1-3, with 9 bases lining up with TRBD1. The germline V gene has CDR1 SEHNR and CDR2 FQNEAQ (reference sequence). V shed 4 bases and J 4 bases; nucleotides not matched to a gene: 5. The CDR3 extends over 15 amino acids. The CDR3 sequence: CASSYGQGRGNTIYF. The CDR3 DNA reads as TGTGCCAGCAGCTACGGACAGGGGAGAGGAAACACCATATATTTT.

The chain uses TRBV6-2 or TRBV6-3 and TRBJ2-1; 7 nucleotides agree with TRBD2. The CDR3 is made up of 16 amino acids. Trimming removed 4 bases from V and 4 bases from J; junction bases left unmatched: 10. The germline V gene has CDR1 MNHEY and CDR2 SVGEGT. The CDR3 spells CASSSPEAGSYNEQFF. CDR3 bases: TGTGCCAGCAGTTCCCCCGAAGCGGGGAGTTACAATGAGCAGTTCTTC.

Ten or more counts support this clonotype. The chain has TRBV12-3 or TRBV12-4 and TRBJ2-4; D gene unclear. Trimming left V 1 base short and J 6 bases short, with 7 bases between. The CDR3 contains 13 residues. The CDR3 DNA is TGTGCCAGCAGTTTAGGTCCGGGAAACATTCAGTACTTC. Translation: CASSLGPGNIQYF.

This clonotype was seen ten or more times. The CDR3 loop reads CASSPEVRGLGDTQYF. CDR3 DNA: TGTGCCAGCAGCCCAGAAGTTAGGGGGCTCGGGGATACGCAGTATTTT. This chain joins TRBV7-6 and TRBJ2-3; TRBD1 matches at 7 bases. With V trimmed by 5 bases and J by 6 bases, 14 bases remained unmatched. Germline CDR1 is SGHVS and CDR2 is FNYEAQ. The CDR3 has 16 amino acids.

This clonotype was counted at least ten times. As DNA, the CDR3 is TGTGCCATCAGAGGAGCGGAAGGGATGAATGAGCAGTTCTTC. Protein sequence: CAIRGAEGMNEQFF. The rearrangement links TRBV10-3 to TRBJ2-1; D perhaps matches TRBD2 (5 bases). The CDR3 is 14 residues long. The V gene lost 6 bases and the J gene lost 7 bases, with 16 bases spanning the gap. Germline CDR1 ENHRY, CDR2 SYGVKD.

In its sample, this clonotype was seen many times. The J gene is TRBJ2-6, the V gene TRBV11-1; D remains unclear. Trimming left V 5 bases short and J 0 bases short, with 11 bases between. The germline CDR1 and CDR2 sequences are SGHAT and FQDESV (reference sequence). The CDR3 consists of 16 residues. In DNA form, the CDR3 reads TGTGCCAGCAGCCCATCAGCTCCCTCTGGGGCCAACGTCCTGACTTTC. Its protein product is CASSPSAPSGANVLTF.

This clonotype has more than one count but fewer than ten. The J gene is TRBJ2-1, the V gene TRBV12-3 or TRBV12-4; 9 bases align to TRBD2. CDR3 size: 17 residues. J was trimmed by 12 bases and V by 1 base; bases with no gene match: 16. The CDR3 DNA reads TGTGCCAGCAGTTTAGAAATGTCGCTAGCGGGAATTAGTGGGCAGTTCTTC. This sequence encodes CASSLEMSLAGISGQFF.